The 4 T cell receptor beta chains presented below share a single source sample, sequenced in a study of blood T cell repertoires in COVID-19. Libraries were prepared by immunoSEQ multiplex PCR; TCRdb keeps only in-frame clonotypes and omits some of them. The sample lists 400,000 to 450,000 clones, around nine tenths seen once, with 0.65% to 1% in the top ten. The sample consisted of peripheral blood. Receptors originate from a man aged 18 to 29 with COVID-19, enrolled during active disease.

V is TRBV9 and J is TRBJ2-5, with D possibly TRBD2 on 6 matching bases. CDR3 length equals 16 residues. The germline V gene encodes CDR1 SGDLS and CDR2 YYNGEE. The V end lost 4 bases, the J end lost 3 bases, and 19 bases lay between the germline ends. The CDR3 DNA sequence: TGTGCCAGCAGCCCGCTAGGGACTGCCCCTGAAGAGACCCAGTACTTC. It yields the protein CASSPLGTAPEETQYF.

Here the CDR3 reads CASSLAGGLERGNQPQHF. CDR3 coding DNA: TGTGCCAGCAGCTTAGCAGGGGGCCTCGAACGGGGCAATCAGCCCCAGCATTTT. The rearrangement links TRBV7-8 to TRBJ1-5, with 7 bases matching TRBD1. The germline V gene encodes CDR1 SGHVS and CDR2 FQNEAQ. V dropped 0 bases and J dropped 2; count of bases not matched to a gene: 10. The CDR3 has 18 residues. The full variable domain, in which reference TRBV7-8 and TRBJ1-5 provide the parts outside the CDR3, is GAGVSQSPRYKVAKRGQDVALRCDPISGHVSLFWYQQALGQGPEFLTYFQNEAQLDKSGLPSDRFFAERPEGSVSTLKIQRTQQEDSAVYLCASSLAGGLERGNQPQHFGDGTRLSIL.

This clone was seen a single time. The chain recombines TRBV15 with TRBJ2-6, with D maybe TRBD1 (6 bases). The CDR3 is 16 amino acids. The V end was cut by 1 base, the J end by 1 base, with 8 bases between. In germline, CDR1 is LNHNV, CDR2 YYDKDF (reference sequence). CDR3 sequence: CATSRAGQSGANVLTF. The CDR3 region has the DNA TGTGCCACCAGCAGAGCCGGACAGTCTGGGGCCAACGTCCTGACTTTC.

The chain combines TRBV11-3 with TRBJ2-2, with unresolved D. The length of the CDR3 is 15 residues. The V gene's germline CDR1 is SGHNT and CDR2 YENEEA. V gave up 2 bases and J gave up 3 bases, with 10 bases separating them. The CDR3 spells CASSLSSQYTGELFF. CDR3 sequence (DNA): TGTGCCAGCAGCTTATCTTCACAGTACACCGGGGAGCTGTTTTTT.